The 23 T cell receptor beta chains in this list originate from one sample, sequenced in a study of graft-versus-host responses after intestinal transplantation. Libraries were prepared by immunoSEQ multiplex PCR; TCRdb keeps only in-frame clonotypes and omits some of them. The table shows roughly 90,000 clones, with about 87% occurring only once. No antigen is known for these receptors. Source: unstimulated CD4+ T cells sorted from spleen or lymph node cells, taken before transplant. Receptors were obtained from a human donor who was the organ donor for an intestinal transplant.

This rearrangement joins TRBV15 to TRBJ2-5; D gene uncertain. Per germline, CDR1 LNHNV and CDR2 YYDKDF (reference sequence). CDR3 length: 13 amino acids. V shed 2 bases and J shed 5 bases, with 9 bases lying between them. CDR3 nucleotides: TGTGCCACCAGCAGATTCCCCGGTGAGACCCAGTACTTC. Protein sequence: CATSRFPGETQYF.

The V gene is TRBV11-2, the J gene TRBJ2-1, with TRBD1 identical over 10 bases. With V trimmed by 5 bases and J by 6 bases, 4 bases remained unmatched. The CDR3 length is 14 residues. CDR1 SGHAT and CDR2 FQNNGV come from the germline V gene. This CDR3 reads CASSPRDRGNEQFF. As DNA, the CDR3 is TGTGCCAGCAGCCCCCGGGACAGGGGCAATGAGCAGTTCTTC.

This clone occurred a few times. V usage is TRBV10-2 and J usage is TRBJ2-7; the match to TRBD1 covers 8 bases. Losses at the gene ends were 6 bases for V and 6 bases for J; bases not matched to a gene: 1. The CDR3 consists of 11 residues. From germline, CDR1 is WSHSY and CDR2 SAAADI. The CDR3 loop is CASRDRGEQYF. CDR3 in DNA: TGCGCCAGCAGAGACAGGGGCGAGCAGTACTTC.

The chain combines TRBV4-1 with TRBJ1-4; 7 positions agree with TRBD1. The V gene's germline CDR1 is MGHRA and CDR2 YSYEKL. Trimming took 2 bases from V and 4 from J; bases not matched to a gene: 4. The CDR3 loop spans 15 amino acids. CDR3 sequence: CASSQNNRGNEKLFF. The CDR3 DNA is TGCGCCAGCAGCCAAAATAACAGGGGTAATGAAAAACTGTTTTTT.

V is TRBV19 and J is TRBJ1-1; D gene ambiguous. V lost 5 bases to trimming and J lost 0 bases, with 7 bases between them. The CDR3 totals 13 residues. CDR1 and CDR2 from the germline V gene are LNHDA and SQIVND (reference sequence). In DNA, the CDR3 is TGTGCCAGTAGTCCCCGGGTGAACACTGAAGCTTTCTTT. Its protein is CASSPRVNTEAFF.

This chain joins TRBV6-1 and TRBJ1-5, with TRBD1 identical over 7 bases. CDR1 MNHNS and CDR2 SASEGT come from the germline V gene. The V segment lost 2 bases and the J segment 5 bases; nucleotides outside the gene matches: 12. CDR3 length: 17 residues. The CDR3 DNA follows: TGTGCCAGCAGTGAATCAGAAGTAAGGACAGGCGATCAGCCCCAGCATTTT. Its translation: CASSESEVRTGDQPQHF.

The chain links TRBV14 to TRBJ1-2; possibly TRBD1 for D (5 bases). This CDR3 spans 14 amino acids. Germline assignment: CDR1 SGHDN and CDR2 FVKESK. Trimming shortened V by 1 base and J by 4 bases, and 10 bases separated the two germline ends. DNA of the CDR3: TGTGCCAGCAGCCAAGGGGGGGTAATCTATGGCTACACCTTC. This sequence encodes CASSQGGVIYGYTF. Using reference TRBV14 and TRBJ1-2 for the parts outside the CDR3, the full variable domain is EAGVTQFPSHSVIEKGQTVTLRCDPISGHDNLYWYRRVMGKEIKFLLHFVKESKQDESGMPNNRFLAERTGGTYSTLKVQPAELEDSGVYFCASSQGGVIYGYTFGSGTRLTVV.

V gene TRBV5-8 combines with J gene TRBJ2-3, with 10 bases identical to TRBD2. The CDR3 runs to 15 residues. Germline V CDR1 and CDR2: SGHTS, YDEGEE. V lost 4 bases to trimming and J lost 2 bases; unmatched junction nucleotides: 4. CDR3 amino acids: CASSPGLAATDTQYF. CDR3 coding DNA: TGTGCCAGCAGCCCTGGACTAGCGGCCACAGATACGCAGTATTTT.

The chain recombines TRBV6-1 with TRBJ1-5; D is perhaps TRBD1 (5 bases). Germline CDR1 is MNHNS and CDR2 is SASEGT. This CDR3 is 13 amino acids long. Trimming pared 8 bases from V and 7 bases from J, leaving 15 bases between. The CDR3 here is CASRAGDRQPQHF. DNA for the CDR3: TGTGCCAGCCGAGCGGGGGATCGGCAGCCCCAGCATTTT.

This clone has only one observation. J is TRBJ1-1 and V is TRBV14, with 7 nucleotides matching TRBD1. This CDR3 spans 13 amino acids. Germline V gene sequence: CDR1 SGHDN, CDR2 FVKESK. Trimming took 4 bases from V and 6 from J; bases not matched to a gene: 5. The CDR3 is CASSLGQEPEAFF. The CDR3 nucleotides read TGTGCCAGCAGCCTCGGACAGGAGCCTGAAGCTTTCTTT.

This rearrangement joins TRBV6-5 to TRBJ2-3, with a weak D call TRBD2 (6 bases). The germline V gene encodes CDR1 MNHEY and CDR2 SVGAGI. The CDR3 is 16 residues long. Deletions cut 0 bases from V and 1 base from J, with 11 bases between. This CDR3 reads CASSYSGSGGTDTQYF. CDR3 DNA: TGTGCCAGCAGTTACTCGGGTAGCGGCGGCACAGATACGCAGTATTTT.

The chain employs TRBV27 and TRBJ1-1; a weak D match, TRBD1 (6 bases). The V gene's germline CDR1 is MNHEY and CDR2 SMNVEV (reference sequence). CDR3 size: 16 residues. V lost 8 bases and J 0 bases, leaving 19 bases between the germline ends. The CDR3 here is CASRTHGTPMNTEAFF. DNA for the CDR3: TGTGCCAGCCGGACACACGGGACACCCATGAACACTGAAGCTTTCTTT.

This chain connects TRBV5-6 to TRBJ1-4, with D possibly TRBD1 on 5 matching bases. V shed 3 bases and J shed 4 bases, with 10 bases lying between them. Germline loops: CDR1 SGHDT, CDR2 YYEEEE. This CDR3 region has 14 residues. CDR3 in DNA: TGTGCCAGCAGCTCCTGGGGGGGTAATGAAAAACTGTTTTTT. This sequence encodes CASSSWGGNEKLFF. The full variable domain, its missing parts supplied by reference TRBV5-6 and TRBJ1-4, is DAGVTQSPTHLIKTRGQQVTLRCSPKSGHDTVSWYQQALGQGPQFIFQYYEEEERQRGNFPDRFSGHQFPNYSSELNVNALLLGDSALYLCASSSWGGNEKLFFGSGTQLSVL.

This rearrangement joins TRBV7-9 to TRBJ1-2, with 8 positions matching TRBD1. Germline values: CDR1 SEHNR, CDR2 FQNEAQ (reference sequence). V was pared by 6 bases and J by 4 bases, with 10 bases of the junction left unmatched. CDR3 length: 15 amino acids. This CDR3 reads CASRRGAGGGYGYTF. The CDR3 nucleotides read TGTGCCAGCAGAAGGGGAGCAGGGGGCGGCTATGGCTACACCTTC.

The chain recombines TRBV5-1 with TRBJ2-1, with TRBD2 matching 13 bases. CDR3 length: 15 amino acids. The germline CDR1 and CDR2 sequences are SGHRS and YFSETQ. V lost 5 bases, J lost 3 bases, and 2 bases stayed unmatched. The chain's CDR3 is CASSRTSGSYNEQFF. The CDR3 region has the DNA TGCGCCAGCAGTCGGACTAGCGGGAGCTACAATGAGCAGTTCTTC.

This clone was seen a few times. The chain couples TRBV4-1 to TRBJ2-3, with a possible D match to TRBD2 (5 bases). CDR1 is MGHRA and CDR2 is YSYEKL in the germline V gene. V was trimmed by 1 base and J by 2 bases, leaving 10 bases between them. This CDR3 region has 15 residues. Here the CDR3 reads CASSQGEGFTDTQYF. The CDR3 bases are TGCGCCAGCAGCCAAGGAGAGGGATTCACAGATACGCAGTATTTT.

A note on this clone: This sample also contains other DNA sequences that code for the same CDR3. The V gene is TRBV6-5, the J gene TRBJ2-3; no reliable D call. Deletions cut 5 bases from V and 5 bases from J, with 8 bases between. CDR1 is MNHEY, CDR2 SVGAGI, per germline. This CDR3 has 12 amino acids. The CDR3 region is CASSPPGDTQYF. The CDR3 nucleotides are TGTGCCAGCAGTCCGCCAGGAGATACGCAGTATTTT.

The genes are TRBV29-1 and TRBJ2-5; 9 positions agree with TRBD1. The junction had 13 bases not matched to a gene; V was cut back by 4 bases and J by 7 bases. The length of the CDR3 is 15 residues. The V gene's germline CDR1 is SQVTM and CDR2 ANQGSEA. In DNA, the CDR3 is TGCAGCGTTGCGGACCTTGGGACAGGGCCCGGGACCCAGTACTTC. Its protein is CSVADLGTGPGTQYF.

J is TRBJ1-1 and V is TRBV7-8; 7 bases are shared with TRBD1. CDR3 length: 14 residues. Per germline, CDR1 SGHVS and CDR2 FQNEAQ. V lost 3 bases to trimming and J lost 1 base; unmatched junction nucleotides: 2. The CDR3 here is CASSFRQGNTEAFF. CDR3 in DNA: TGTGCCAGCAGCTTTCGACAGGGGAACACTGAAGCTTTCTTT.

This clone was seen more than once but under ten times. J is TRBJ1-1 and V is TRBV27; D gene ambiguous. With 3 bases removed from V and 5 bases from J, the gap between germline ends came to 16 bases. Germline V CDR1 and CDR2: MNHEY, SMNVEV (reference sequence). This CDR3 has 15 amino acids. CDR3: CASSLSPSVETEAFF. Here the CDR3 DNA reads TGTGCCAGCAGTTTGAGCCCCTCGGTCGAAACTGAAGCTTTCTTT.

In its sample, this clone was seen a few times. The same CDR3 is also encoded by other DNA sequences in this sample. The chain combines TRBV15 with TRBJ2-5, with TRBD1 matching 9 bases. The J segment lost 2 bases and the V segment lost 3 bases, leaving 1 base of the junction unmatched. The CDR3 is made up of 14 amino acids. Germline V gene data show CDR1 as LNHNV and CDR2 as YYDKDF (reference sequence). CDR3 in amino acids: CATSRDRGQETQYF. CDR3 DNA: TGTGCCACCAGCAGGGACAGGGGTCAAGAGACCCAGTACTTC.

The chain employs TRBV5-1 and TRBJ2-1; D is possibly TRBD1 (7 bases). The CDR3 runs 15 residues. The germline gives CDR1 SGHRS, CDR2 YFSETQ. Trimming cost V 5 bases and J 6 bases, with 18 bases left between them. The chain's CDR3 is CASSKLRQGGNEQFF. As DNA, the CDR3 is TGCGCCAGCAGTAAGTTGCGACAGGGAGGCAATGAGCAGTTCTTC.

The V gene is TRBV11-2, the J gene TRBJ2-5; D is unresolved. The ends were cut back, 5 bases at V and 11 bases at J, with 18 bases in the middle. Germline CDR1 and CDR2: SGHAT and FQNNGV. This CDR3 spans 13 amino acids. CDR3 bases: TGTGCCAGCAGCGCCCGACCAGACACGATTCAGTACTTC. As protein: CASSARPDTIQYF.